This is a list of T cell receptor beta chains from one sample in a study of long-term antiretroviral therapy in people with HIV. Method: immunoSEQ multiplex PCR; TCRdb's copy keeps in-frame clones and lacks some. This table holds tens of thousands of clones, 83% found once. The material sequenced was unsorted PBMCs, taken 0.4 years before starting antiretroviral therapy. All receptors derive from a man between 18 and 35 years old with HIV. The CDR3 runs from the conserved cysteine through the conserved F or W. The D gene is left open where the match is weak. Clone size is not always given. Where it is, it says once, few, many or a class for expanded clones.

-	TRBV27	12	TRBJ1-6	-	TGTGCCAGCAGTTTAGGGAGGCACCATCTCCACTTT	CASSLGRHHLHF
-	TRBV2	12	TRBJ2-1	-	TGTGCCAGCTTGGGCTCCTTAAATGAGCAGTTCTTC	CASLGSLNEQFF
-	TRBV14	12	TRBJ1-2	TRBD1	TGTGCCAGCAGAGGACAGGGCTATGGCTACACCTTC	CASRGQGYGYTF
-	TRBV5-1	16	TRBJ2-3	TRBD2	TGCGCCAGCAGCTTGGGAGCGGGAGGAGGCACAGATACGCAGTATTTT	CASSLGAGGGTDTQYF
once	TRBV9	15	TRBJ2-7	TRBD1	TGTGCCAGCAGCTTCGGCCAGGGGGCCTCCTACGAGCAGTACTTC	CASSFGQGASYEQYF
-	TRBV29-1	13	TRBJ2-7	-	TGCAGCGTTATGACAGCTAGAACCTACGAGCAGTACTTC	CSVMTARTYEQYF
-	TRBV10-1	16	TRBJ2-2	TRBD1	TGCGCCAGCAGTGATACCGGGACAGGGAGGGCCGGGGAGCTGTTTTTT	CASSDTGTGRAGELFF
-	TRBV19	14	TRBJ1-2	-	TGTGCCAGTAGTATTGGGGCGCCTTGGGCCGGCTACACCTTC	CASSIGAPWAGYTF
-	TRBV29-1	14	TRBJ1-2	TRBD1	TGCAGCGTTGATGATAGGACAGGAGGGGGAGGCTACACCTTC	CSVDDRTGGGGYTF
-	TRBV4-3	14	TRBJ2-1	-	TGCGCCAGCAGCCAAGGGTTAGCGAGAGATGAGCAGTTCTTC	CASSQGLARDEQFF
-	TRBV6-1	13	TRBJ2-5	-	TGTGCCAGCATGACTAACTACCAAGAGACCCAGTACTTC	CASMTNYQETQYF
-	TRBV28	15	TRBJ1-5	-	TGTGCCAGCCACCTATCCCGACAGATGGATCAGCCCCAGCATTTT	CASHLSRQMDQPQHF
few	TRBV5-6	13	TRBJ1-1	-	TGTGCCAGCAGCTTGGACTTCAACACTGAAGCTTTCTTT	CASSLDFNTEAFF
-	TRBV6-1	13	TRBJ2-1	-	TGTGCCAGCAGTGAACAGCAGATAAATGAGCAGTTCTTC	CASSEQQINEQFF
-	TRBV28	14	TRBJ2-7	-	TGTGCCAGCAGTTTTCGAGGGTTCTCCTACGAGCAGTACTTC	CASSFRGFSYEQYF